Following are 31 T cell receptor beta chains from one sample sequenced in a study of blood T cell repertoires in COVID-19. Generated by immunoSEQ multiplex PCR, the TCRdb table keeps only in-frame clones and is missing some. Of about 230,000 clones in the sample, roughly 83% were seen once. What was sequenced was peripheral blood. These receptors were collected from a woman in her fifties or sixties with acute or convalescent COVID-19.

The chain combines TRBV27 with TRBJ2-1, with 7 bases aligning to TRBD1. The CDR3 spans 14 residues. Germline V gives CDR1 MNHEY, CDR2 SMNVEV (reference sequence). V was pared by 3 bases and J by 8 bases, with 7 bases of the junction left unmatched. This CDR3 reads CASSFTGAFDEQFF. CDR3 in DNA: TGTGCCAGCAGTTTCACAGGGGCTTTCGATGAGCAGTTCTTC.

CDR3 bases: TGTGCCAGCAGCTTCGGGCAGGGAACCTACGAGCAGTACTTC. Its translation: CASSFGQGTYEQYF. V gene TRBV5-4 combines with J gene TRBJ2-7, with D possibly being TRBD1 (5 bases). V was cut by 2 bases and J by 2 bases, with 11 bases left in between. This CDR3 has 14 residues. The germline gives CDR1 SGHNT, CDR2 YYREEE (reference sequence).

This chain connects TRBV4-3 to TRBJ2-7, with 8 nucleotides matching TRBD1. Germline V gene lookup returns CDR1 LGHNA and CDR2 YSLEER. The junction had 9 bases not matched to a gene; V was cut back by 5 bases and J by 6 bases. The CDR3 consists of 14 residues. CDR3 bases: TGCGCCAGCAGCTCAAGGACAGGGAAATCCGAGCAGTACTTC. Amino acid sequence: CASSSRTGKSEQYF.

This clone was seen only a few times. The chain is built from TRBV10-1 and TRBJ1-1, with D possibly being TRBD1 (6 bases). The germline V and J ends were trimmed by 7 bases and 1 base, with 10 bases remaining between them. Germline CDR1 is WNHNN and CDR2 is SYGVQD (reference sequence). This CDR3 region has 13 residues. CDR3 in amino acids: CASNGQKNTEAFF. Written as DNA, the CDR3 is TGCGCCAGCAACGGACAGAAGAACACTGAAGCTTTCTTT.

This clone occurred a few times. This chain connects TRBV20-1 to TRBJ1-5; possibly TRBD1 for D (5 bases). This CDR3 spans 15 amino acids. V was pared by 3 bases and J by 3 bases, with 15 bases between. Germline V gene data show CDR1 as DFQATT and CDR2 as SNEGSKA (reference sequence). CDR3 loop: CSASFGGVANQPQHF. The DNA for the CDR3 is TGCAGTGCTAGTTTCGGAGGGGTTGCCAATCAGCCCCAGCATTTT.

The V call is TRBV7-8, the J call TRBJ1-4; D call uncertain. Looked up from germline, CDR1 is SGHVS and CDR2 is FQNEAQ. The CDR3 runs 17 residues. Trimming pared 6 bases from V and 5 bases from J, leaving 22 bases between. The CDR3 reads CASRFSPTGSRNEKLFF. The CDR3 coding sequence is TGTGCCAGCAGGTTTTCCCCTACCGGGTCTCGGAATGAAAAACTGTTTTTT.

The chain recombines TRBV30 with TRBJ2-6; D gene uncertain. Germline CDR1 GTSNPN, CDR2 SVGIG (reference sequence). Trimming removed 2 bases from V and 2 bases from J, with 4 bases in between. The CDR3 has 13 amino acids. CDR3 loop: CAWSLAGANVLTF. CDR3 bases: TGTGCCTGGAGTCTCGCTGGGGCCAACGTCCTGACTTTC.

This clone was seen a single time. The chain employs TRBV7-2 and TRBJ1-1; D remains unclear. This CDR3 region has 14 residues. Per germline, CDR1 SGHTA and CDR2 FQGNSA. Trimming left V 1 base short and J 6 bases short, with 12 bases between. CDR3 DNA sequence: TGTGCCAGCAGCTTAGATCCAGGTTGGGCTGAAGCTTTCTTT. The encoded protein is CASSLDPGWAEAFF.

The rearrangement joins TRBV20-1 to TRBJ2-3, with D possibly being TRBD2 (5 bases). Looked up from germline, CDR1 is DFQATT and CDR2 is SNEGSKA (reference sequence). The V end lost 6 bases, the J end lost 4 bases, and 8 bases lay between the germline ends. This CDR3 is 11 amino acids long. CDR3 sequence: CSAAGADTQYF. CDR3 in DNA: TGCAGTGCCGCGGGCGCAGATACGCAGTATTTT.

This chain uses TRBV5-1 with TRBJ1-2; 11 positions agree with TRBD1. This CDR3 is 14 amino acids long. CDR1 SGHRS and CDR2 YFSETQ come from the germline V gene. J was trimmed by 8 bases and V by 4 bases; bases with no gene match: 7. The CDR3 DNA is TGCGCCAGCAGCGAAGGACAGGGGGCTCGGGGCTACACCTTC. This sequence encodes CASSEGQGARGYTF.

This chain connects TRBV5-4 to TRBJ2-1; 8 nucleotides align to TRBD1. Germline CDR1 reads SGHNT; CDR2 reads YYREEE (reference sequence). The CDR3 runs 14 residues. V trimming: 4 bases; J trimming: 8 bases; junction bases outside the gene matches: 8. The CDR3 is CASSARTTGDEQFF. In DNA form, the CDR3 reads TGTGCCAGCAGCGCAAGAACGACAGGGGATGAGCAGTTCTTC.

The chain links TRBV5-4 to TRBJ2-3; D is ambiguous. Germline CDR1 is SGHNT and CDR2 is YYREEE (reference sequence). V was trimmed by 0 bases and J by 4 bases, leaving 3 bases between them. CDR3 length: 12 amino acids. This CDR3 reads CASSLASDTQYF. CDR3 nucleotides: TGTGCCAGCAGCTTGGCGTCAGATACGCAGTATTTT. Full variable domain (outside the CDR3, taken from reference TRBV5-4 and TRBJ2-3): ETGVTQSPTHLIKTRGQQVTLRCSSQSGHNTVSWYQQALGQGPQFIFQYYREEENGRGNFPPRFSGLQFPNYSSELNVNALELDDSALYLCASSLASDTQYFGPGTRLTVL.

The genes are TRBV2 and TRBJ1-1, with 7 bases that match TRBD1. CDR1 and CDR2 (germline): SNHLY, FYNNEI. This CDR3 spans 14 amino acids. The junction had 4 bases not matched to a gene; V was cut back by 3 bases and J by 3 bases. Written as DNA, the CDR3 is TGTGCCAGCAGTGACAGGGGGAGAGACACTGAAGCTTTCTTT. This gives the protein CASSDRGRDTEAFF.

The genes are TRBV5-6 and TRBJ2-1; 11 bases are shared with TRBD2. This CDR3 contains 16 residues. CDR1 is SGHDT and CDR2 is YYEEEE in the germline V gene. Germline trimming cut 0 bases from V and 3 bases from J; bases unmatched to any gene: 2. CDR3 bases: TGTGCCAGCAGCTTGGTGGGGACTAGCGGCTACAATGAGCAGTTCTTC. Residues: CASSLVGTSGYNEQFF.

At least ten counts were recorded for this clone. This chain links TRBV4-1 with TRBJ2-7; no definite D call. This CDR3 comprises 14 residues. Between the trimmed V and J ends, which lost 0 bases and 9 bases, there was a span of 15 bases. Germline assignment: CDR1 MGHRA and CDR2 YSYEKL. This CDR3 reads CASSQDGGALGQYF. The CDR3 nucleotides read TGCGCCAGCAGCCAAGATGGCGGCGCTTTAGGGCAGTACTTC.

DNA of the CDR3: TGTGCCAGCAGTGAAATAGCCAGGGCGGAGACCCAGTACTTC. Translation gives CASSEIARAETQYF. This chain uses TRBV2 with TRBJ2-5, with a possible D match to TRBD1 (5 bases). The CDR3 is 14 amino acids. Germline assignment: CDR1 SNHLY and CDR2 FYNNEI. The ends were cut back, 2 bases at V and 5 bases at J, with 12 bases in the middle.

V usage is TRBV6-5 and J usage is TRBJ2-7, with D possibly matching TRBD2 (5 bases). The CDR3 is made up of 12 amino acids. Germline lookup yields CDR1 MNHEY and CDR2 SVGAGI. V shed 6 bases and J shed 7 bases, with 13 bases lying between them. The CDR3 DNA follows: TGTGCCAGCAGCCTCCAGCGAGGGGAGCAGTACTTC. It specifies CASSLQRGEQYF.

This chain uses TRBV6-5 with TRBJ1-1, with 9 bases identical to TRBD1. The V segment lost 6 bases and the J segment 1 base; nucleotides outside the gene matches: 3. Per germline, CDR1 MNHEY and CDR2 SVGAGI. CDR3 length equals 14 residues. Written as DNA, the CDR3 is TGTGCCAGCAGGCCGGGACAGGGGAACACTGAAGCTTTCTTT. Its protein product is CASRPGQGNTEAFF.

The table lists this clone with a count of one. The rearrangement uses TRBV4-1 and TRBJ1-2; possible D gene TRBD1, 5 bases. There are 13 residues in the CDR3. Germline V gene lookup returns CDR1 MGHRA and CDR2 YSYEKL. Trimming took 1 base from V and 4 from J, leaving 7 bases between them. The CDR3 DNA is TGCGCCAGCAGCCAAGCCGACAGCTATGGCTACACCTTC. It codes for CASSQADSYGYTF.

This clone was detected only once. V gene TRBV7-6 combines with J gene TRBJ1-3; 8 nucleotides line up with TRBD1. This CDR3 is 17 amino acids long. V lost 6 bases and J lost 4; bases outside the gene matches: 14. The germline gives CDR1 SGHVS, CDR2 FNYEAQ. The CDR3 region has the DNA TGTGCCAGCAGTCCTGGACAGGGTGGTATGGTCGGAAACACCATATATTTT. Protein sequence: CASSPGQGGMVGNTIYF.

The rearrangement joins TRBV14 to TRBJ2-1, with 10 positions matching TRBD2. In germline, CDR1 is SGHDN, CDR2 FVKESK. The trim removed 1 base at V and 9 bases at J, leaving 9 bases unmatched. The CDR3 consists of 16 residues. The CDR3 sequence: CASSQVRLAGVAEQFF. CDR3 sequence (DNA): TGTGCCAGCAGCCAAGTAAGGCTAGCGGGAGTTGCTGAGCAGTTCTTC.

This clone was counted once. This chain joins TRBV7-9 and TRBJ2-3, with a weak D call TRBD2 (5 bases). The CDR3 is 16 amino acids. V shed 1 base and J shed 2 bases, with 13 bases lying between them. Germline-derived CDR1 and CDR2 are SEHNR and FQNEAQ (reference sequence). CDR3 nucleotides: TGTGCCAGCAGCTTAGGCGAGGGTCACGTCACAGATACGCAGTATTTT. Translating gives CASSLGEGHVTDTQYF.

Here the CDR3 reads CASSVNRQGPYEQYF. CDR3 DNA: TGTGCCAGCAGCGTTAACAGACAGGGACCCTACGAGCAGTACTTC. The V gene is TRBV21-1, the J gene TRBJ2-7; the D call of TRBD1 is as the table states it, not checked on the DNA. TRBV21-1 corresponds to a pseudogene. This CDR3 has 15 residues.

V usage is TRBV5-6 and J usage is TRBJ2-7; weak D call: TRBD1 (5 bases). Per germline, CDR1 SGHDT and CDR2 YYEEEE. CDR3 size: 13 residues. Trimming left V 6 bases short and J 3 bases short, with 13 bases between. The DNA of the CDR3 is TGTGCCAGCAATGCGGTAGGGGACTACGAGCAGTACTTC. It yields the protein CASNAVGDYEQYF.

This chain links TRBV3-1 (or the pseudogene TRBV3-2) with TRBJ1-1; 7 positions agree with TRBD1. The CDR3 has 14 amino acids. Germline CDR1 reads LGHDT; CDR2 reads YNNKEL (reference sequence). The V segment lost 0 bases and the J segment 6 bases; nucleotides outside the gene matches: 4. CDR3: CASSQDWQGAEAFF. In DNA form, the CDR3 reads TGTGCCAGCAGCCAAGATTGGCAGGGGGCTGAAGCTTTCTTT.

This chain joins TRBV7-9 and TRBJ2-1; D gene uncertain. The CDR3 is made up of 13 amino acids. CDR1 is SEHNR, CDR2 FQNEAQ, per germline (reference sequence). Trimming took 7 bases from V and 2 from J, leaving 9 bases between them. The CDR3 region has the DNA TGTGCCAGCATGCCCGGAGCCTACAATGAGCAGTTCTTC. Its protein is CASMPGAYNEQFF.

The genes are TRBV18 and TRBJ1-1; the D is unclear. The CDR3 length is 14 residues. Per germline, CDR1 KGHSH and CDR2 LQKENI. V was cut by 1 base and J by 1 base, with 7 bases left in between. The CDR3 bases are TGTGCCAGCTCACCACGCGGCCAGAACACTGAAGCTTTCTTT. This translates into CASSPRGQNTEAFF.

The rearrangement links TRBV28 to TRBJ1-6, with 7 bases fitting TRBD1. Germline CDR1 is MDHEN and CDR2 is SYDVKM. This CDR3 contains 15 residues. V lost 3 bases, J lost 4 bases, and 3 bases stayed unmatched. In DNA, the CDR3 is TGTGCCAGCAGTTTCCTACAGGGGTATAATTCACCCCTCCACTTT. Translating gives CASSFLQGYNSPLHF.

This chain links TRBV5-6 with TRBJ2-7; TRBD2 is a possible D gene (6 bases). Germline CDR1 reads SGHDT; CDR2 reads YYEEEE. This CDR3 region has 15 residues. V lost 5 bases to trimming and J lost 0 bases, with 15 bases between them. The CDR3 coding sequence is TGTGCCAGCAGGGCAGAGCTAGCGAGCTCCTACGAGCAGTACTTC. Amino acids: CASRAELASSYEQYF.

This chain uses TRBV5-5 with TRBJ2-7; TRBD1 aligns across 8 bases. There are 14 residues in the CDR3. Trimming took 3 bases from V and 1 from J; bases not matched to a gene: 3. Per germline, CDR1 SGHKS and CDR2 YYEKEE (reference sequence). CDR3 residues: CASSSTGVSYEQYF. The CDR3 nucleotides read TGTGCCAGCAGCTCGACAGGGGTATCCTACGAGCAGTACTTC. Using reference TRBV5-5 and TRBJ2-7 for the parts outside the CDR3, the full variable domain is DAGVTQSPTHLIKTRGQQVTLRCSPISGHKSVSWYQQVLGQGPQFIFQYYEKEERGRGNFPDRFSARQFPNYSSELNVNALLLGDSALYLCASSSTGVSYEQYFGPGTRLTVT.

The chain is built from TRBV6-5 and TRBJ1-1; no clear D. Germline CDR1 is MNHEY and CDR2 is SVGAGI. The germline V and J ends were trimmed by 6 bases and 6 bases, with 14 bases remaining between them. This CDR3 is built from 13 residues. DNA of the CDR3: TGTGCCAGCAGGCACTGGGCCGGCGCTGAAGCTTTCTTT. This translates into CASRHWAGAEAFF.